The entry below gives a single TCR beta chain sequence along with its context. This sample was taken from a study of blood T cell repertoires in COVID-19. Looking at the study overall: Acute and convalescent COVID-19 samples came from the United States, Italy and Spain. T cells, B-cell-depleted T cells, or PBMCs supplied cDNA or gDNA.

Seattle's enrolled individuals joined amid active infection and were then monitored longitudinally. Sequencing was performed with immunoSEQ multiplex PCR; in TCRdb, only in-frame clones are kept and a portion is missing. Among more than 200,000 clones listed, 82% were seen once. The V end lost 1 base, the J end lost 4 bases, and 11 bases lay between the germline ends. The CDR3 has 15 residues. Germline V gene lookup returns CDR1 SGDLS and CDR2 YYNGEE. Sequences were obtained from peripheral blood. The clonotype originates from a woman older than 75 with COVID-19, enrolled during active disease. The rearrangement joins TRBV9 to TRBJ2-2, with D possibly being TRBD2 (6 bases). Here the CDR3 reads CASSVTSYGTGELFF. DNA of the CDR3: TGTGCCAGCAGCGTAACTAGCTACGGCACCGGGGAGCTGTTTTTT. The whole variable domain, filled in from reference TRBV9 and TRBJ2-2, reads DSGVTQTPKHLITATGQRVTLRCSPRSGDLSVYWYQQSLDQGLQFLIQYYNGEERAKGNILERFSAQQFPDLHSELNLSSLELGDSALYFCASSVTSYGTGELFFGEGSRLTVL.